These 18 T cell receptor beta chains were sequenced from one sample in a study of blood T cell repertoires in COVID-19. Sequencing was performed with immunoSEQ multiplex PCR; in TCRdb, only in-frame clones are kept and a portion is missing. Counted here are 200,000 to 250,000 clones, approximately 87% occurring once; the ten biggest clones make up 6.2%. The sequencing sample was made of peripheral blood. Receptor source: a man aged 60-69 years with acute or convalescent COVID-19.

In this sample, this clone turned up a few times. The rearrangement links TRBV27 to TRBJ2-5; D possibly corresponds to TRBD1 (5 bases). The CDR3 spans 13 residues. Germline lookup yields CDR1 MNHEY and CDR2 SMNVEV (reference sequence). Trimming removed 0 bases from V and 4 bases from J, with 6 bases in between. CDR3 sequence: CASSLSRVETQYF. The CDR3, as DNA: TGTGCCAGCAGTTTATCCAGGGTAGAGACCCAGTACTTC.

The chain combines TRBV4-2 with TRBJ1-4, with D perhaps TRBD1 (5 bases). V was shortened by 0 bases and J by 5 bases, with 13 bases between the two germline ends. Germline V gene lookup returns CDR1 LGHNA and CDR2 YNFKEQ. The CDR3 length is 16 residues. CDR3 in DNA: TGTGCCAGCAGCCAAGATCCCGGGACTGAAAATGAAAAACTGTTTTTT. Protein sequence: CASSQDPGTENEKLFF.

The chain has TRBV28 and TRBJ2-1; 13 bases are shared with TRBD2. J gave up 6 bases and V 5 bases, and 4 bases lay outside the gene matches. Germline-derived CDR1 and CDR2 are MDHEN and SYDVKM. The CDR3 is 15 amino acids. The CDR3 DNA reads TGTGCCAGCAGTCCTCGGACTAGCGGGAGCAATGAGCAGTTCTTC. Translation: CASSPRTSGSNEQFF.

The chain carries TRBV27 and TRBJ2-5; 7 bases map to TRBD2. Germline V lookup: CDR1 MNHEY, CDR2 SMNVEV (reference sequence). With V trimmed by 6 bases and J by 6 bases, 13 bases remained unmatched. The CDR3 length is 15 residues. The CDR3 loop is CASRIKAGFKKTQYF. The CDR3 DNA reads TGTGCCAGCAGGATAAAAGCGGGATTTAAAAAGACCCAGTACTTC.

The rearrangement links TRBV20-1 to TRBJ1-1; 7 bases map to TRBD1. CDR3 length: 11 amino acids. CDR1 DFQATT and CDR2 SNEGSKA come from the germline V gene (reference sequence). V shed 3 bases, J shed 8 bases, and the junction held 3 bases outside the gene matches. DNA for the CDR3: TGCAGTGCTAGGGGGACAGCCGAAGCTTTCTTT. This encodes CSARGTAEAFF.

The chain links TRBV28 to TRBJ1-5; 7 nucleotides match TRBD1. Germline lookup yields CDR1 MDHEN and CDR2 SYDVKM. V shed 5 bases and J 1 base; nucleotides not matched to a gene: 5. This CDR3 is 15 amino acids long. The CDR3 here is CASSTGQRSNQPQHF. The CDR3 region has the DNA TGTGCCAGCAGTACGGGACAGAGGAGCAATCAGCCCCAGCATTTT.

V gene TRBV7-8 combines with J gene TRBJ2-1; perhaps TRBD2 as D (6 bases). Looked up from germline, CDR1 is SGHVS and CDR2 is FQNEAQ. The CDR3 is 14 residues long. The V and J ends lost 0 bases and 12 bases respectively, with 15 bases between them. DNA of the CDR3: TGTGCCAGCAGCTTAGCCAATAGCGGTGGGGCGCAGTTCTTC. Translating gives CASSLANSGGAQFF.

This clone turned up a few times. The genes are TRBV30 and TRBJ1-5; weak D call: TRBD1 (5 bases). Germline CDR1 reads GTSNPN; CDR2 reads SVGIG (reference sequence). V dropped 1 base and J dropped 9 bases, with 13 bases sitting between them. The CDR3 totals 13 residues. The CDR3 reads CAWSGQSQRPQHF. CDR3 DNA sequence: TGTGCCTGGAGTGGACAGTCGCAGCGGCCCCAGCATTTT.

This sequence joins TRBV5-4 and TRBJ2-6; 11 bases line up with TRBD1. V shed 3 bases and J 0 bases; nucleotides not matched to a gene: 5. The CDR3 contains 18 residues. The germline V gene encodes CDR1 SGHNT and CDR2 YYREEE (reference sequence). The CDR3 region is CASSSRTGGLSGANVLTF. The CDR3, as DNA: TGTGCCAGCAGCTCCCGGACAGGGGGCCTCTCTGGGGCCAACGTCCTGACTTTC.

The chain employs TRBV29-1 and TRBJ2-3; 12 bases are a match to TRBD2. The CDR3 runs 16 residues. Germline CDR1 SQVTM, CDR2 ANQGSEA. The J segment lost 7 bases and the V segment lost 0 bases, leaving 8 bases of the junction unmatched. The CDR3 sequence is CSVEDPTSGRYNTQYF. The CDR3 DNA reads TGCAGCGTTGAAGATCCGACTAGCGGGAGATATAATACGCAGTATTTT.

J is TRBJ2-7 and V is TRBV7-3; D possibly corresponds to TRBD1 (5 bases). Germline CDR1 reads SGHTA; CDR2 reads FQGTGA. CDR3 length: 13 amino acids. V was pared by 2 bases and J by 7 bases, with 12 bases between. The CDR3 nucleotides are TGTGCCAGCAGCTTAGACCTTAACAGGGAGCAGTACTTC. Its translation is CASSLDLNREQYF.

Of note for this clone: A much larger clone is a single base away; this may be a read error. The chain employs TRBV7-3 and TRBJ1-5; D gene uncertain. The CDR3 consists of 13 residues. Germline loops: CDR1 SGHTA, CDR2 FQGTGA. V lost 2 bases and J 4 bases, leaving 6 bases between the germline ends. The CDR3 sequence: CASSLSVNQPQHF. CDR3 DNA: TGTGCCAGCAGCTTATCAGTAAATCAGCCCCAGCATTTT.

The rearrangement links TRBV3-1 (or the pseudogene TRBV3-2) to TRBJ2-7; a possible D gene is TRBD2 (5 bases). V was clipped by 0 bases and J by 1 base, with 10 bases between them. Germline CDR1 and CDR2: LGHDT and YNNKEL (reference sequence). This CDR3 has 15 residues. The CDR3 nucleotides are TGTGCCAGCAGCCAAGATCGGACTTCTTCCTACGAGCAGTACTTC. Protein sequence: CASSQDRTSSYEQYF.

The chain employs TRBV12-3 or TRBV12-4 and TRBJ2-5; 7 bases are shared with TRBD1. The CDR3 consists of 13 residues. Trimming took 6 bases from V and 7 from J; bases not matched to a gene: 8. CDR3 amino acids: CASRSGTEGTQYF. The CDR3, as DNA: TGTGCCAGCAGATCCGGGACAGAAGGGACCCAGTACTTC.

The CDR3 region has the DNA TGTGCCAGCAGTATCCTACTAGCGGGAGCCGGGGAGCTGTTTTTT. This codes for CASSILLAGAGELFF. This chain joins TRBV28 and TRBJ2-2, with 11 bases lining up with TRBD2. Germline V CDR1 and CDR2: MDHEN, SYDVKM. This CDR3 comprises 15 residues. J was trimmed by 6 bases and V by 5 bases; bases with no gene match: 5.

This clone was seen only a few times. The chain joins TRBV28 to TRBJ2-7; 9 bases map to TRBD2. J gave up 3 bases and V 5 bases, and 17 bases lay outside the gene matches. Germline CDR1 MDHEN, CDR2 SYDVKM. CDR3 length: 18 residues. The CDR3 DNA follows: TGTGCCAGCAGTCCCTTCCCCAGCCGACTAGCGGAAGTCTACGAGCAGTACTTC. Translating it yields CASSPFPSRLAEVYEQYF.

The DNA for the CDR3 is TGTGCCAGCAGTATGCCCGACAGATACACTGAAGCTTTCTTT. Encoded protein: CASSMPDRYTEAFF. The J gene is TRBJ1-1, the V gene TRBV28, with a tentative D call TRBD1 (5 bases). CDR1 and CDR2 from the germline V gene are MDHEN and SYDVKM. The V end was cut by 5 bases, the J end by 3 bases, with 13 bases between. This CDR3 spans 14 amino acids.

J is TRBJ1-2 and V is TRBV27; D is unclear. Germline CDR1 MNHEY, CDR2 SMNVEV (reference sequence). With 0 bases removed from V and 8 bases from J, the gap between germline ends came to 13 bases. This CDR3 is built from 14 residues. CDR3 residues: CASSLSGDYEGYTF. In DNA form, the CDR3 reads TGTGCCAGCAGTTTATCCGGCGACTACGAAGGCTACACCTTC.